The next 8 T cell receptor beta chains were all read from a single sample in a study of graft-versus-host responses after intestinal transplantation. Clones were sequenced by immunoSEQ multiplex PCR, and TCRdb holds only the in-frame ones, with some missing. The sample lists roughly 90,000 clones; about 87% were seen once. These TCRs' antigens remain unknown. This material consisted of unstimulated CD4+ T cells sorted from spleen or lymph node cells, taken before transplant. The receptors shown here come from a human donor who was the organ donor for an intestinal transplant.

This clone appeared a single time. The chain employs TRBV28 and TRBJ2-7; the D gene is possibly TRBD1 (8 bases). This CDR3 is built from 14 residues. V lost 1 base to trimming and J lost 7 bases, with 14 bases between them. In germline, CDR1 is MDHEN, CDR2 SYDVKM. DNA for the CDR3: TGTGCCAGCAGTTTATCCACACAGGGGGGGGAGCAGTACTTC. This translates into CASSLSTQGGEQYF.

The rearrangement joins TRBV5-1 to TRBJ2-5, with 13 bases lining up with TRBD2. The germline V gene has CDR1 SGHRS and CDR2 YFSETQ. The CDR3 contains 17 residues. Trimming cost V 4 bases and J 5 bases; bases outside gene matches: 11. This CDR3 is CASSALAGGPIGETQYF. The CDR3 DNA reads TGCGCCAGCAGCGCACTAGCGGGGGGGCCGATTGGGGAGACCCAGTACTTC.

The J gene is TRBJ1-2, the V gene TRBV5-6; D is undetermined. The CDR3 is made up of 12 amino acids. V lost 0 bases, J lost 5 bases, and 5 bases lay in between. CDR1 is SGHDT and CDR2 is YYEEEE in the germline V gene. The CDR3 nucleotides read TGTGCCAGCAGCTTGGGGCTGTATGGCTACACCTTC. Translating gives CASSLGLYGYTF.

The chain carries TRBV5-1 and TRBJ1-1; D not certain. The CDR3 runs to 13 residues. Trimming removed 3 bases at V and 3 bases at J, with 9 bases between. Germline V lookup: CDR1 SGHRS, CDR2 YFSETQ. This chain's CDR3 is CASSSWRDTEAFF. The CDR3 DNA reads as TGCGCCAGCAGCTCGTGGAGAGACACTGAAGCTTTCTTT.

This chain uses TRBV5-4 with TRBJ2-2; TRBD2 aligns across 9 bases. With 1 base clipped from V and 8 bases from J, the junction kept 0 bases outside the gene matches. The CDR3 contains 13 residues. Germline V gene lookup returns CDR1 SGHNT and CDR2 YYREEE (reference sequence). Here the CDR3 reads CASSLLAGGELFF. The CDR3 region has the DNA TGTGCCAGCAGCTTGCTAGCGGGAGGGGAGCTGTTTTTT. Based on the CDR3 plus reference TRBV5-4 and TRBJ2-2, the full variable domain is ETGVTQSPTHLIKTRGQQVTLRCSSQSGHNTVSWYQQALGQGPQFIFQYYREEENGRGNFPPRFSGLQFPNYSSELNVNALELDDSALYLCASSLLAGGELFFGEGSRLTVL.

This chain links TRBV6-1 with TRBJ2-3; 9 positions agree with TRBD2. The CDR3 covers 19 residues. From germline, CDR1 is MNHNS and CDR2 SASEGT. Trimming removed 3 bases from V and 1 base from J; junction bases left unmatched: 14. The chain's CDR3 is CASSEGRGAGGQGTDTQYF. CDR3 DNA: TGTGCCAGCAGTGAGGGCCGGGGGGCGGGAGGGCAGGGCACAGATACGCAGTATTTT.

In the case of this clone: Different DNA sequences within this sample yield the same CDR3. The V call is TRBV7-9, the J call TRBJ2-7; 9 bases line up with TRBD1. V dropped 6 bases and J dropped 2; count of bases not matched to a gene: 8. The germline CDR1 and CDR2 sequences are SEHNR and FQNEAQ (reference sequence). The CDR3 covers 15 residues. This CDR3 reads CASRWDRESPYEQYF. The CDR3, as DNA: TGTGCCAGCAGGTGGGACAGGGAGAGCCCCTACGAGCAGTACTTC. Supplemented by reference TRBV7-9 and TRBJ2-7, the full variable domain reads DTGVSQNPRHKITKRGQNVTFRCDPISEHNRLYWYRQTLGQGPEFLTYFQNEAQLEKSRLLSDRFSAERPKGSFSTLEIQRTEQGDSAMYLCASRWDRESPYEQYFGPGTRLTVT.

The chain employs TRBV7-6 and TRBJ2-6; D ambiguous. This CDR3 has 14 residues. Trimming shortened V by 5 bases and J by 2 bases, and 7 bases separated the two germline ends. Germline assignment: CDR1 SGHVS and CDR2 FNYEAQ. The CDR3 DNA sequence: TGTGCCAGCAGCGTCCGGGCTGGGGCCAACGTCCTGACTTTC. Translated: CASSVRAGANVLTF.